Shown below are 11 T cell receptor beta chains from a single sample sequenced in a study of cytomegalovirus exposure and HLA in healthy donors. 60 Vbeta and 13 Jbeta primers were used in PCR. The table came from immunoSEQ multiplex PCR; TCRdb's copy has only in-frame clones and leaves some out. The sample includes 150,000 or so clones, 65% to 80% of them seen just once. The sample comprised PBMCs. The receptors were gathered from a man between 18 and 35 years old in good health and CMV-seronegative.

The V call is TRBV7-9, the J call TRBJ1-3; D remains ambiguous. CDR3 size: 16 residues. The V end was cut by 5 bases, the J end by 1 base, with 15 bases between. CDR1 is SEHNR and CDR2 is FQNEAQ in the germline V gene (reference sequence). CDR3 in DNA: TGTGCCAGCAGCCCCTCGGGAACAGTTTCTGGAAACACCATATATTTT. Translated, it gives CASSPSGTVSGNTIYF.

The chain has TRBV5-1 and TRBJ1-2, with 7 bases aligning to TRBD1. The CDR3 has 15 residues. The germline V gene encodes CDR1 SGHRS and CDR2 YFSETQ. Trimming took 3 bases from V and 6 from J; bases not matched to a gene: 11. The CDR3 DNA follows: TGCGCCAGCAGCTCCCAAAGACAGGGTGGGGATGGCTACACCTTC. Its protein is CASSSQRQGGDGYTF.

The chain employs TRBV4-3 and TRBJ2-7; 7 bases agree with TRBD1. Germline CDR1 LGHNA, CDR2 YSLEER. This CDR3 is 15 amino acids long. The ends lost 2 bases at V and 3 bases at J; junction bases unmatched: 7. In DNA form, the CDR3 reads TGCGCCAGCAGCCAACGAGGCAGGGGGAACTACGAGCAGTACTTC. This encodes CASSQRGRGNYEQYF.

V gene TRBV5-6 combines with J gene TRBJ1-6; D might be TRBD1 (5 bases). Germline CDR1 and CDR2: SGHDT and YYEEEE. V dropped 3 bases and J dropped 9 bases, with 16 bases sitting between them. The CDR3 has 15 residues. For the CDR3, the DNA is TGTGCCAGCAGCTGGGAGGGGAGGTTGGGTTCACCCCTCCACTTT. Its protein product is CASSWEGRLGSPLHF.

The chain joins TRBV19 to TRBJ1-2; D call uncertain. Trimming removed 3 bases at V and 2 bases at J, with 13 bases between. Germline lookup yields CDR1 LNHDA and CDR2 SQIVND (reference sequence). The CDR3 is 15 amino acids. The CDR3 protein is CASSMGRAGNYGYTF. The CDR3 nucleotides read TGTGCCAGTAGTATGGGCCGAGCCGGAAACTATGGCTACACCTTC.

In regard to this clone: At one of its ends the junction is not consistent with the germline gene, which may arise from a read error. The chain recombines TRBV29-1 with TRBJ2-2, with 8 bases lining up with TRBD1. Germline V gene data show CDR1 as SQVTM and CDR2 as ANQGSEA. The CDR3 runs to 15 residues. The CDR3 coding sequence is TGCAGCGTTGAAGGGACAGGGTTCGTGCACCGGGGAGCTGTTTTT. Protein product: CSVEGTGFVHRGAVF.

This chain connects TRBV4-3 to TRBJ2-5; a weak D match, TRBD1 (6 bases). Germline CDR1 reads LGHNA; CDR2 reads YSLEER. The germline V and J ends were trimmed by 4 bases and 2 bases, with 23 bases remaining between them. The CDR3 runs 18 residues. CDR3: CASSPVSNRVWGQETQYF. CDR3 DNA sequence: TGCGCCAGCAGCCCTGTATCGAACAGGGTTTGGGGACAAGAGACCCAGTACTTC.

This chain connects TRBV19 to TRBJ1-1, with TRBD1 identical over 7 bases. CDR3 length: 17 residues. Trimming took 7 bases from V and 1 from J; bases not matched to a gene: 15. Per germline, CDR1 LNHDA and CDR2 SQIVND (reference sequence). The CDR3 loop reads CASTPHRGWEANTEAFF. CDR3 DNA: TGTGCCAGTACCCCGCACAGGGGATGGGAGGCGAACACTGAAGCTTTCTTT.

V usage is TRBV5-4 and J usage is TRBJ2-5, with TRBD1 identical over 8 bases. The CDR3 contains 16 residues. V dropped 4 bases and J dropped 5; count of bases not matched to a gene: 13. Germline CDR1 is SGHNT and CDR2 is YYREEE (reference sequence). DNA of the CDR3: TGTGCCAGCAGCCCACTAACCAGGGGGCCTGGGGAGACCCAGTACTTC. Protein: CASSPLTRGPGETQYF.

The CDR3: CASSSVSTGLSGNTIYF. In nucleotides, the CDR3 is TGTGCCAGCTCAAGCGTCTCCACAGGGCTCTCTGGAAACACCATATATTTT. V is TRBV18 and J is TRBJ1-3; tentatively, D is TRBD1 (6 bases). CDR1 is KGHSH and CDR2 is LQKENI in the germline V gene. V was clipped by 5 bases and J by 0 bases, with 17 bases between them. The CDR3 is 17 residues long.

The chain employs TRBV11-2 and TRBJ1-2; 8 bases match TRBD1. Germline trimming cut 1 base from V and 6 bases from J; bases unmatched to any gene: 10. This CDR3 is built from 16 residues. Germline V gene lookup returns CDR1 SGHAT and CDR2 FQNNGV. Here the CDR3 DNA reads TGTGCCAGCAGCTTAGTCTTTCCAGGGGGCGATAATGGCTACACCTTC. This translates into CASSLVFPGGDNGYTF.